This is a list of T cell receptor beta chains from one sample in a study of T cell responses to AZD1222 COVID-19 vaccine. Produced via immunoSEQ multiplex PCR; TCRdb's table is partial and in-frame only. The table includes under 150,000 clones, around 88% detected once. The sequenced sample was peripheral blood, obtained on day 0 of AZD1222 vaccination. The receptors come from an adult in good health. The CDR3 runs from the conserved cysteine through the conserved F or W. The D gene is left open where the match is weak. Some rows have no size entry. The others give once, few or many, or a class for an expanded clone.

J | V | D | size | CDR3 | DNA
TRBJ1-1 | TRBV28 | . | . | CASSLRGLNTEAFF | TGTGCCAGCAGTTTAAGGGGATTGAACACTGAAGCTTTCTTT
TRBJ1-1 | TRBV12-5 | . | once | CASGFRRGRNTEAFF | TGTGCTAGTGGTTTTCGTCGTGGCAGGAACACTGAAGCTTTCTTT
TRBJ1-1 | TRBV28 | . | . | CASSPPNRGNTEAFF | TGTGCCAGCAGTCCCCCTAACCGGGGGAACACTGAAGCTTTCTTT
TRBJ1-2 | TRBV30 | . | . | CALSGEGYTF | TGTGCCTTAAGCGGGGAAGGCTACACCTTC
TRBJ2-3 | TRBV5-4 | . | . | CASSLIGGYGSDTQYF | TGTGCCAGCAGCTTGATCGGGGGATATGGATCAGATACGCAGTATTTT
TRBJ1-2 | TRBV6-5 | . | . | CASIGVLGYTF | TGTGCCAGCATCGGAGTTCTTGGCTACACCTTC
TRBJ1-3 | TRBV7-8 | . | . | CASSPDGGAGNTIYF | TGTGCCAGCTCTCCGGACGGGGGCGCTGGAAACACCATATATTTT
TRBJ2-1 | TRBV28 | . | . | CASSSGSPRGQFF | TGTGCCAGCAGCTCGGGGTCCCCCCGGGGGCAGTTCTTC
TRBJ2-3 | TRBV10-3 | TRBD1 | . | CAISRTGAGTDTQYF | TGTGCCATCAGTCGGACAGGGGCCGGCACAGATACGCAGTATTTT
TRBJ1-2 | TRBV9 | . | few | CASSPGGRVDYGYTF | TGTGCCAGCAGCCCCGGCGGCAGGGTTGACTATGGCTACACCTTC
TRBJ2-7 | TRBV7-9 | . | . | CASGLEQQYF | TGTGCCAGCGGTCTTGAACAGCAGTACTTC
TRBJ1-4 | TRBV6-6 | TRBD1 | . | CASRGDRGRVHF | TGTGCCAGCAGAGGGGACAGGGGGCGCGTCCATTTT
TRBJ1-1 | TRBV2 | . | . | CASKQDRLNTEAFF | TGTGCCAGCAAACAAGACAGGTTGAACACTGAAGCTTTCTTT
TRBJ2-7 | TRBV14 | TRBD2 | . | CASSQEVETAGTYEQYF | TGTGCCAGCAGCCAAGAGGTTGAGACAGCGGGAACCTACGAGCAGTACTTC
TRBJ1-5 | TRBV5-1 | . | few | CASSLDRGNQPQHF | TGCGCCAGCAGCTTGGACAGGGGCAATCAGCCCCAGCATTTT
TRBJ2-3 | TRBV6-4 | TRBD1 | few | CASRLQGAADTQYF | TGTGCCAGCAGACTACAGGGGGCCGCAGATACGCAGTATTTT
TRBJ1-2 | TRBV2 | TRBD1 | few | CASSRGTGGENYGYTF | TGTGCCAGCTCCAGGGGGACAGGGGGAGAGAACTATGGCTACACCTTC
TRBJ1-3 | TRBV5-1 | . | . | CASSLWGSGNTIYF | TGCGCCAGCAGCTTGTGGGGCTCTGGAAACACCATATATTTT
TRBJ2-5 | TRBV3-1/TRBV3-2 | TRBD2 | . | CASSQGSSSGLETQYF | TGTGCCAGCAGCCAAGGGTCGTCTAGCGGTTTAGAGACCCAGTACTTC
TRBJ1-3 | TRBV19 | . | . | CASKIQQFSGNTIYF | TGTGCCAGTAAGATACAACAGTTCTCTGGAAACACCATATATTTT